This T cell receptor beta chain is from a study of CD8 T cells in ankylosing spondylitis. On this clonotype itself: The antigen is unknown.

Study observations and caveats: Before this, some motif variants had been reported in reactive arthritis synovial fluid and blood.

The TCR beta libraries were generated through quantitative 5'-RACE incorporating molecular barcodes. TCRdb re-analysed the 5' RACE reads in MiXCR, keeping a single row per CDR3 protein. The sample gives 200,000 to 250,000 distinct CDR3 sequences, roughly 24% of which show up once; more than 6.5% is in the top ten. The ends were cut back, 3 bases at V and 0 bases at J, with 5 bases in the middle. This CDR3 has 13 residues. Germline lookup yields CDR1 DFQATT and CDR2 SNEGSKA (reference sequence). This TCR came from a male donor with ankylosing spondylitis or in good health (not recorded which). This rearrangement joins TRBV20-1 to TRBJ2-2; D is unresolved. Material: blood, either unsorted or a sorted T cell fraction (not recorded which). The CDR3 DNA reads as TGCAGTGCTAGCTTCTCGAACACCGGGGAGCTGTTTTTT. It encodes CSASFSNTGELFF.